This entry lists 16 T cell receptor beta chains sequenced from one sample in a study of T cell responses to AZD1222 COVID-19 vaccine. Sequencing used immunoSEQ multiplex PCR; TCRdb keeps in-frame clones, though not all of them. Among some 91,000 clones, 90% to 95% were seen once, and the ten largest hold about 12%. Source: peripheral blood, taken on day 0 of AZD1222 vaccination. All receptors derive from an adult in good health.

This clone came up once. The V call is TRBV19, the J call TRBJ2-1; perhaps D is TRBD1 or TRBD2 (5 bases each). This CDR3 comprises 17 residues. Germline assignment: CDR1 LNHDA and CDR2 SQIVND (reference sequence). V lost 3 bases, J lost 3 bases, and 18 bases lay in between. As DNA, the CDR3 is TGTGCCAGTAGTATCGCCTTCGGGGCGGTAGGCTACAATGAGCAGTTCTTC. Encoded protein: CASSIAFGAVGYNEQFF.

V and J are TRBV28 and TRBJ2-7; D gene uncertain. The CDR3 runs to 11 residues. Germline CDR1 MDHEN, CDR2 SYDVKM. V lost 4 bases to trimming and J lost 3 bases, with 4 bases between them. The CDR3 loop reads CASSSYYEQYF. CDR3 bases: TGTGCCAGCAGTTCTTACTACGAGCAGTACTTC.

This chain uses TRBV9 with TRBJ1-6; D is ambiguous. Germline V gives CDR1 SGDLS, CDR2 YYNGEE. There are 15 residues in the CDR3. With 3 bases removed from V and 5 bases from J, the gap between germline ends came to 12 bases. Here the CDR3 reads CASSGRTVDNSPLHF. The CDR3 region has the DNA TGTGCCAGCAGCGGGAGGACGGTAGATAATTCACCCCTCCACTTT. Based on the CDR3 plus reference TRBV9 and TRBJ1-6, the full variable domain is DSGVTQTPKHLITATGQRVTLRCSPRSGDLSVYWYQQSLDQGLQFLIQYYNGEERAKGNILERFSAQQFPDLHSELNLSSLELGDSALYFCASSGRTVDNSPLHFGNGTRLTVT.

This chain links TRBV6-2 or TRBV6-3 with TRBJ2-7; D is undetermined. CDR1 is MNHEY and CDR2 is SVGEGT in the germline V gene. CDR3 length: 15 residues. V was clipped by 2 bases and J by 3 bases, with 14 bases between them. CDR3 residues: CASSYGPGDIYEQYF. In DNA, the CDR3 is TGTGCCAGCAGTTACGGGCCAGGAGATATCTACGAGCAGTACTTC.

This sequence joins TRBV28 and TRBJ1-1; D call uncertain. Germline CDR1 MDHEN, CDR2 SYDVKM. This CDR3 is 17 amino acids long. V lost 4 bases, J lost 1 base, and 19 bases lay in between. CDR3 loop: CASSSTQHHPGNTEAFF. The CDR3 DNA sequence: TGTGCCAGCAGTTCGACTCAGCACCATCCGGGGAACACTGAAGCTTTCTTT.

This clone came up once. J is TRBJ1-1 and V is TRBV5-5, with D unclear. Germline CDR1 reads SGHKS; CDR2 reads YYEKEE (reference sequence). V was shortened by 5 bases and J by 0 bases, with 17 bases between the two germline ends. This CDR3 contains 16 residues. The CDR3 sequence: CASREGRGGLNTEAFF. CDR3 in DNA: TGTGCCAGCAGGGAAGGGCGCGGTGGATTGAACACTGAAGCTTTCTTT.

In this sample, this clone turned up a few times. This rearrangement joins TRBV28 to TRBJ1-1; weak D call: TRBD1 (5 bases). V lost 3 bases, J lost 4 bases, and 12 bases lay in between. The CDR3 contains 14 residues. The germline CDR1 and CDR2 sequences are MDHEN and SYDVKM. As DNA, the CDR3 is TGTGCCAGCAGTTTCCGGCGGAGGGGCACTGAAGCTTTCTTT. Translation gives CASSFRRRGTEAFF.

The genes are TRBV7-8 and TRBJ2-3; 8 bases are shared with TRBD2. This CDR3 is 18 amino acids long. Unmatched junction bases numbered 14, after V lost 1 base and J lost 5 bases. Germline CDR1 is SGHVS and CDR2 is FQNEAQ. CDR3 sequence (DNA): TGTGCCAGCAGCTTAGAAAACAGCGGAGCGGGAGAAGGAGATACGCAGTATTTT. Translated, it gives CASSLENSGAGEGDTQYF.

The chain is built from TRBV9 and TRBJ2-7; D possibly uses TRBD1 or TRBD2 (5 bases each). Germline-derived CDR1 and CDR2 are SGDLS and YYNGEE. This CDR3 comprises 14 residues. Trimming removed 3 bases at V and 3 bases at J, with 13 bases between. The CDR3 loop reads CASSDGTRGYEQYF. The CDR3 region has the DNA TGTGCCAGCAGCGACGGGACCCGAGGCTACGAGCAGTACTTC.

This clone was observed once. Within the sample, other DNA sequences also encode this same CDR3. V is TRBV6-5 and J is TRBJ1-1; 7 bases are a match to TRBD1. Germline values: CDR1 MNHEY, CDR2 SVGAGI. V lost 6 bases to trimming and J lost 5 bases; unmatched junction nucleotides: 6. CDR3 length equals 13 residues. This chain's CDR3 is CASSFRGGTEAFF. CDR3 DNA: TGTGCCAGCAGCTTCAGGGGGGGAACTGAAGCTTTCTTT.

This clone came up a few times. The genes are TRBV7-8 and TRBJ1-1, with 7 nucleotides matching TRBD1. The CDR3 contains 14 residues. V lost 4 bases, J lost 14 bases, and 16 bases stayed unmatched. The germline V gene has CDR1 SGHVS and CDR2 FQNEAQ. The CDR3 sequence is CASSSLASGTEKFF. The CDR3 DNA sequence: TGTGCCAGCAGCTCCCTTGCGTCCGGGACAGAGAAATTCTTT.

This clone was seen just once. This rearrangement joins TRBV12-5 to TRBJ1-5, with D tentatively TRBD1 (6 bases). CDR3 length: 17 amino acids. V was cut by 0 bases and J by 2 bases, with 14 bases left in between. Looked up from germline, CDR1 is LGHNT and CDR2 is FRNRAP. CDR3 sequence: CASGLVRGAGGNQPQHF. In DNA form, the CDR3 reads TGTGCTAGTGGTTTGGTACGGGGGGCGGGAGGCAATCAGCCCCAGCATTTT.

The chain combines TRBV6-1 with TRBJ1-5, with 7 nucleotides matching TRBD1. Germline loops: CDR1 MNHNS, CDR2 SASEGT. The V and J ends lost 1 base and 1 base, in that order; junction bases with no gene match: 4. The CDR3 is 16 residues long. Here the CDR3 reads CASSEVAGGSNQPQHF. In DNA form, the CDR3 reads TGTGCCAGCAGTGAAGTTGCAGGGGGAAGCAATCAGCCCCAGCATTTT.

J is TRBJ1-1 and V is TRBV10-2; no clear D gene. This CDR3 has 12 residues. V lost 3 bases and J lost 1, with 3 bases in between. Germline CDR1 WSHSY, CDR2 SAAADI. The CDR3 region is CASSEPNTEAFF. The CDR3 DNA sequence: TGCGCCAGCAGTGAACCGAACACTGAAGCTTTCTTT.

The V call is TRBV5-6, the J call TRBJ1-2, with D hard to call. Trimming left V 0 bases short and J 2 bases short, with 14 bases between. Germline V lookup: CDR1 SGHDT, CDR2 YYEEEE. This CDR3 region has 16 residues. The CDR3 DNA is TGTGCCAGCAGCTTGGCCTACGGGGTGAAGAACTATGGCTACACCTTC. Protein sequence: CASSLAYGVKNYGYTF.

This clone was seen a single time. The CDR3 spells CASSSGQGVNEKLFF. The CDR3 DNA sequence: TGTGCCAGCAGCTCCGGACAGGGGGTAAATGAAAAACTGTTTTTT. This chain links TRBV11-2 with TRBJ1-4; TRBD1 matches at 10 bases. V dropped 4 bases and J dropped 5; count of bases not matched to a gene: 4. This CDR3 region has 15 residues. Per the germline V gene, CDR1 is SGHAT and CDR2 is FQNNGV.